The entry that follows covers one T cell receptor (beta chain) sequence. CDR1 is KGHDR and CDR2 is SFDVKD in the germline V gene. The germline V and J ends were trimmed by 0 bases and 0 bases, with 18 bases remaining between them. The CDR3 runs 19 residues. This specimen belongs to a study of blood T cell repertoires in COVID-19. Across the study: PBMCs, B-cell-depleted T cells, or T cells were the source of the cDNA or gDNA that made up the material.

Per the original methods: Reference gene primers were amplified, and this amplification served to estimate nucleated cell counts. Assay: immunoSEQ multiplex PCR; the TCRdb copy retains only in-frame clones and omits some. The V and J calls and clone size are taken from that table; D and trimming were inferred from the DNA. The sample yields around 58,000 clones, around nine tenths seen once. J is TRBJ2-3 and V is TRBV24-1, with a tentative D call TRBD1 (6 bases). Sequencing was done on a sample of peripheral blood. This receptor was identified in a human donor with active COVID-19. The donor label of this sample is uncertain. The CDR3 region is CATSDLPGRGPVSTDTQYF. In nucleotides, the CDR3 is TGTGCCACCAGTGATTTGCCGGGCAGGGGACCTGTCAGCACAGATACGCAGTATTTT.